Listed below are T cell receptor beta chains from one sample, sequenced in a study of OX40 agonist ivuxolimab in advanced cancers. Profiling relied on immunoSEQ multiplex PCR, and the TCRdb table lists in-frame clones only, not all of them. The sample carries about 75,000 clones, approximately 85% recorded once. This material consisted of CD4+ or CD8+ T cells sorted from blood, taken in a trial of the OX40 agonist ivuxolimab. These receptors all come from an adult with an advanced solid tumor such as melanoma, head and neck, liver or kidney cancer. Each CDR3 is given with its conserved first and last residue. The order of the fields is J gene, clone size, D gene, V gene, CDR3 DNA, CDR3 protein. The D gene is left open where the match is weak. The size of a clone is reported for some rows only, either as once, few or many, or as a class for expanded clones.

J gene: TRBJ2-7; clone size: NA; D gene: NA; V gene: TRBV5-6; CDR3 DNA: TGTGCCAGCAGCTTGCCCGGACGGGACGCCTACGAGCAGTACTTC; CDR3 protein: CASSLPGRDAYEQYF
J gene: TRBJ2-2; clone size: NA; D gene: NA; V gene: TRBV10-3; CDR3 DNA: TGTGCCATCACCCCAGGACAGCCGAACACCGGGGAGCTGTTTTTT; CDR3 protein: CAITPGQPNTGELFF
J gene: TRBJ2-2; clone size: few; D gene: TRBD2; V gene: TRBV2; CDR3 DNA: TGTGCCAGCACCGAAAATCCCCTAGCGGGTAACACCGGGGAGCTGTTTTTT; CDR3 protein: CASTENPLAGNTGELFF
J gene: TRBJ1-2; clone size: NA; D gene: NA; V gene: TRBV5-1; CDR3 DNA: TGCGCCAGCAGCTTGGGCGACAGCTCCTATGGCTACACCTTC; CDR3 protein: CASSLGDSSYGYTF
J gene: TRBJ1-3; clone size: few; D gene: NA; V gene: TRBV15; CDR3 DNA: TGTGCCACCAGCAGAGATACTGCAGGCTCTGGAAACACCATATATTTT; CDR3 protein: CATSRDTAGSGNTIYF
J gene: TRBJ1-2; clone size: NA; D gene: NA; V gene: TRBV19; CDR3 DNA: TGTGCCAGTAGTCCATCGGGGGGTTCCGGGTATGGCTACACCTTC; CDR3 protein: CASSPSGGSGYGYTF
J gene: TRBJ2-1; clone size: few; D gene: NA; V gene: TRBV5-4; CDR3 DNA: TGTGCCAGCAGCTGGGGGGATGTAAATGAGCAGTTCTTC; CDR3 protein: CASSWGDVNEQFF
J gene: TRBJ2-2; clone size: NA; D gene: NA; V gene: TRBV5-4; CDR3 DNA: TGTGCCAGCAGCTTGGGGGACACCGGGGAGCTGTTTTTT; CDR3 protein: CASSLGDTGELFF
J gene: TRBJ2-7; clone size: NA; D gene: NA; V gene: TRBV27; CDR3 DNA: TGTGCCAGCAGCCCCTACCTCCGGGGCGAGCAGTACTTC; CDR3 protein: CASSPYLRGEQYF
J gene: TRBJ2-7; clone size: NA; D gene: TRBD1; V gene: TRBV5-1; CDR3 DNA: TGCGCCAGCAGCCCCCGGGACAGGGGATACGAGCAGTACTTC; CDR3 protein: CASSPRDRGYEQYF
J gene: TRBJ2-1; clone size: NA; D gene: NA; V gene: TRBV19; CDR3 DNA: TGTGCCACAAGGAGCAGAACCTACAATGAGCAGTTCTTC; CDR3 protein: CATRSRTYNEQFF
J gene: TRBJ2-6; clone size: NA; D gene: NA; V gene: TRBV27; CDR3 DNA: TGTGCCAGCAGTTTTAGTGGGGCCAACGTCCTGACTTTC; CDR3 protein: CASSFSGANVLTF
J gene: TRBJ2-2; clone size: NA; D gene: NA; V gene: TRBV2; CDR3 DNA: TGTGCCAGCAGTCCGGACAGTTTGAACACCGGGGAGCTGTTTTTT; CDR3 protein: CASSPDSLNTGELFF
J gene: TRBJ2-1; clone size: few; D gene: TRBD2; V gene: TRBV29-1; CDR3 DNA: TGCAGCGTTGTGGGGTTAACTAGCGGCTCCTACAATGAGCAGTTCTTC; CDR3 protein: CSVVGLTSGSYNEQFF
J gene: TRBJ1-6; clone size: NA; D gene: NA; V gene: TRBV7-6; CDR3 DNA: TGTGCCAGCACCCTTCAGGGAGGGTTTCGGAATTCACCCCTCCACTTT; CDR3 protein: CASTLQGGFRNSPLHF
J gene: TRBJ2-1; clone size: NA; D gene: NA; V gene: TRBV11-3; CDR3 DNA: TGTGCCAGCAGCTTAGGGCCTCCCGCCAATGAGCAGTTCTTC; CDR3 protein: CASSLGPPANEQFF
J gene: TRBJ2-7; clone size: NA; D gene: TRBD2; V gene: TRBV19; CDR3 DNA: TGTGCCAGTAGTACCCAATCTAGCGGGAGGCACGAGCAGTACTTC; CDR3 protein: CASSTQSSGRHEQYF
J gene: TRBJ2-7; clone size: NA; D gene: NA; V gene: TRBV23-1; CDR3 DNA: TGCGCCAGCAGCGACAGGACCTACGAGCAGTACTTC; CDR3 protein: CASSDRTYEQYF